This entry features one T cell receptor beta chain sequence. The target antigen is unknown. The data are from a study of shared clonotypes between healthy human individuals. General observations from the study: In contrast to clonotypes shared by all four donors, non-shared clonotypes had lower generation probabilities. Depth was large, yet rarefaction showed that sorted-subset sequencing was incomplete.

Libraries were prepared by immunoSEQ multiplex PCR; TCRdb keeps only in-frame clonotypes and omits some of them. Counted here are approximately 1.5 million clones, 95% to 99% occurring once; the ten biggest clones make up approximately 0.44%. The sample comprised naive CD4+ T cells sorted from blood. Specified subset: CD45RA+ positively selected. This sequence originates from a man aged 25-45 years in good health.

The CDR3 region is CATSRLTSGRANTGELFF. The CDR3 DNA sequence: TGTGCCACCAGCAGACTGACTAGCGGGAGGGCGAACACCGGGGAGCTGTTTTTT. The rearrangement joins TRBV15 to TRBJ2-2; 14 bases line up with TRBD2. The CDR3 spans 18 residues. Trimming cost V 2 bases and J 0 bases; bases outside gene matches: 2. Germline CDR1 reads LNHNV; CDR2 reads YYDKDF (reference sequence).